This T cell receptor (beta chain) was captured by sequencing in a study of response to subunit inactivated influenza vaccine. Findings and caveats of the study: After each seasonal influenza vaccination, few new T cells are recruited, the authors suggested.

TCRdb called the RT-PCR reads again in MiXCR, with one record for every CDR3 protein. This table has some 850,000 distinct CDR3 sequences, less than 20% appearing once. This clonotype was counted between two and nine times. Antigen specificity is unknown. V dropped 5 bases and J dropped 12; count of bases not matched to a gene: 9. The CDR3 totals 14 residues. Looked up from germline, CDR1 is SGHAT and CDR2 is FQNNGV. The chain joins TRBV11-2 to TRBJ2-1, with 11 bases matching TRBD2. This sequence was found in a man in his forties or fifties who received an inactivated influenza vaccine. The sequencing here drew on PBMCs from blood, taken 4 to 6 days after vaccination. CDR3 nucleotide sequence: TGTGCCAGCAGCCCCGAGACTAGCGGGATTCGGCAGTTCTTC. It encodes CASSPETSGIRQFF.